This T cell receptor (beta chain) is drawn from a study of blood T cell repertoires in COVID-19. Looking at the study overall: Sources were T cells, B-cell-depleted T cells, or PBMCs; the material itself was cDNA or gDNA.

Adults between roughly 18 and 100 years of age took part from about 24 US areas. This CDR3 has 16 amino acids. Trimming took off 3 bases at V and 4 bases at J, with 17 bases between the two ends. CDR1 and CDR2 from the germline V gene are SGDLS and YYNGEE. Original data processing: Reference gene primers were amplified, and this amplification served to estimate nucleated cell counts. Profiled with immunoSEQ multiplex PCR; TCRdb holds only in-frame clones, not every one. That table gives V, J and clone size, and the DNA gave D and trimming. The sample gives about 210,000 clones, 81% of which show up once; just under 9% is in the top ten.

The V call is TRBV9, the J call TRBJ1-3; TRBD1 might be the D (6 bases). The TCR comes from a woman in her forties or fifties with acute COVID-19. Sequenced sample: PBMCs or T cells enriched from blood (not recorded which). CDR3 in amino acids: CASSAQIDRSGNTIYF. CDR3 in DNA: TGTGCCAGCAGCGCCCAAATAGACAGGTCCGGAAACACCATATATTTT.